These 21 T cell receptor beta chains were sequenced from one sample in a study of regulatory T cells in long-lasting Graves disease. Time point described: newly diagnosed GD, antithyroid drugs for less than 3 months. The TCR library used RNA extracted from PBMCs. Arm-PCR of CDR3 regions and iRepertoire HTBI primers were used to build TCR beta libraries. TCRdb called the multiplex PCR reads again in MiXCR, with one record for every CDR3 protein. The table includes approximately 230,000 distinct CDR3 sequences, around 18% detected once. The specimen was peripheral blood mononuclear cells (PBMCs), collected at new diagnosis, from a patient treated with antithyroid drugs. These receptor sequences come from a female donor with Graves disease.

This clonotype was picked up many times. The V and J genes are TRBV20-1 and TRBJ2-3, with 11 positions matching TRBD2. The CDR3 covers 17 residues. Per germline, CDR1 DFQATT and CDR2 SNEGSKA (reference sequence). With V trimmed by 6 bases and J by 0 bases, 11 bases remained unmatched. DNA for the CDR3: TGCAGTGCCGGCCGGATGCTAGCGGGAGGCAGCACAGATACGCAGTATTTT. It yields the protein CSAGRMLAGGSTDTQYF.

The chain carries TRBV5-4 and TRBJ2-2, with D uncertain. Germline V CDR1 and CDR2: SGHNT, YYREEE (reference sequence). Trimming left V 2 bases short and J 1 base short, with 6 bases between. The CDR3 has 14 residues. The CDR3 spells CASSFLVNTGELFF. CDR3 DNA: TGTGCCAGCAGCTTCCTTGTGAACACCGGGGAGCTGTTTTTT.

This clonotype was counted ten times or more. V and J are TRBV20-1 and TRBJ2-3; D is unclear. Per the germline V gene, CDR1 is DFQATT and CDR2 is SNEGSKA (reference sequence). This CDR3 region has 14 residues. Trimming took off 2 bases at V and 1 base at J, with 10 bases between the two ends. The CDR3 region is CSARKGLGTDTQYF. In DNA, the CDR3 is TGCAGTGCTAGAAAGGGTCTTGGCACAGATACGCAGTATTTT.

This clonotype was recorded at least ten times. The CDR3 bases are TGTGCCAGCAGTTTTTGGGGACAGTTCCTCTACACCTTC. Protein: CASSFWGQFLYTF. This chain links TRBV28 with TRBJ1-2, with 7 bases fitting TRBD1. CDR1 and CDR2 from the germline V gene are MDHEN and SYDVKM. This CDR3 contains 13 residues. Losses at the gene ends were 3 bases for V and 10 bases for J; bases not matched to a gene: 8.

This clonotype was recorded many times. The chain is built from TRBV30 and TRBJ2-5; the match to TRBD2 covers 13 bases. V was pared by 0 bases and J by 1 base, with 8 bases of the junction left unmatched. This CDR3 contains 18 residues. CDR1 is GTSNPN, CDR2 SVGIG, per germline (reference sequence). The CDR3, as DNA: TGTGCCTGGAGTGTACTAGCGGGAGGGCCAAAAGTCCAAGAGACCCAGTACTTC. Residues: CAWSVLAGGPKVQETQYF.

Turning to this clonotype: Being one base from a much bigger clone, this may be a read error. This CDR3 fails to terminate in the conserved phenylalanine or tryptophan, so it likely reflects a read error. This chain joins TRBV6-1 and TRBJ1-4; the D gene is possibly TRBD1 (5 bases). The germline CDR1 and CDR2 sequences are MNHNS and SASEGT. The V gene lost 6 bases and the J gene lost 3 bases, with 17 bases spanning the gap. This CDR3 spans 16 amino acids. CDR3 bases: TGTGCCAGCAGGAAAACCCCCCAGGGAGCTAATGAAAAACTGTTTCTT. The encoded protein is CASRKTPQGANEKLFL.

Concerning this clonotype: Being one base from a much bigger clone, this may be a read error. The chain couples TRBV20-1 to TRBJ1-4; TRBD1 matches 7 bases. Germline loops: CDR1 DFQATT, CDR2 SNEGSKA (reference sequence). The V segment lost 6 bases and the J segment 10 bases; nucleotides outside the gene matches: 8. The CDR3 covers 12 residues. The CDR3 spells CSAPGTDGKLFF. CDR3 in DNA: TGCAGTGCACCCGGGACAGATGGAAAACTGTTTTTT.

At least ten counts were recorded for this clonotype. The rearrangement uses TRBV7-2 and TRBJ1-6; D ambiguous. Trimming left V 3 bases short and J 6 bases short, with 0 bases between. Germline-derived CDR1 and CDR2 are SGHTA and FQGNSA. The CDR3 totals 11 residues. The CDR3 DNA sequence: TGTGCCAGCAGCTTTAATTCACCCCTCCACTTT. The encoded protein is CASSFNSPLHF.

The CDR3 reads CSAVESGNSYEQYF. CDR3 in DNA: TGCAGTGCTGTAGAAAGCGGTAACTCCTACGAGCAGTACTTC. The chain combines TRBV20-1 with TRBJ2-7; tentative D call: TRBD2 (5 bases). CDR1 is DFQATT and CDR2 is SNEGSKA in the germline V gene (reference sequence). Trimming took 5 bases from V and 0 from J, leaving 14 bases between them. CDR3 length: 14 residues.

This clonotype came up many times. The rearrangement uses TRBV5-1 and TRBJ1-3; no reliable D call. Between the trimmed V and J ends, which lost 0 bases and 0 bases, there was a span of 7 bases. The CDR3 extends over 15 amino acids. Germline V gene lookup returns CDR1 SGHRS and CDR2 YFSETQ. The CDR3 spells CASSLAGNSGNTIYF. CDR3 coding DNA: TGCGCCAGCAGCTTGGCCGGTAACTCTGGAAACACCATATATTTT.

There are many counts of this clonotype. The CDR3 spells CAISGVWTGNGYTF. The CDR3 DNA reads TGTGCCATCTCGGGGGTCTGGACAGGGAATGGCTACACCTTC. J is TRBJ1-2 and V is TRBV10-3; 8 positions match TRBD1. V dropped 8 bases and J dropped 6; count of bases not matched to a gene: 11. Germline V gene data show CDR1 as ENHRY and CDR2 as SYGVKD. This CDR3 comprises 14 residues.

A word on this clonotype: A single base separates this from a much larger clone, so it may be a read error. V gene TRBV5-6 combines with J gene TRBJ1-2; 9 nucleotides agree with TRBD1. The CDR3 runs 17 residues. From germline, CDR1 is SGHDT and CDR2 YYEEEE. This chain's CDR3 is CTSSAGTGNGLWLGYTF. The CDR3 DNA reads TGTACCAGCAGCGCGGGGACAGGGAATGGTCTTTGGCTAGGCTACACCTTC. Full variable domain (outside the CDR3, taken from reference TRBV5-6 and TRBJ1-2): DAGVTQSPTHLIKTRGQQVTLRCSPKSGHDTVSWYQQALGQGPQFIFQYYEEEERQRGNFPDRFSGHQFPNYSSELNVNALLLGDSALYLCTSSAGTGNGLWLGYTFGSGTRLTVV.

The chain uses TRBV2 and TRBJ2-7; 12 bases align to TRBD2. Per germline, CDR1 SNHLY and CDR2 FYNNEI. V trimming: 8 bases; J trimming: 4 bases; junction bases outside the gene matches: 15. This CDR3 is built from 17 residues. The CDR3, as DNA: TGTGCCAGCCTGTCCGGGGCTAGCGGGAGGGCCGGGTACGAGCAGTACTTC. It encodes CASLSGASGRAGYEQYF.

The J gene is TRBJ2-7, the V gene TRBV6-1, with TRBD2 matching 11 bases. Per germline, CDR1 MNHNS and CDR2 SASEGT. The V segment lost 7 bases and the J segment 2 bases; nucleotides outside the gene matches: 13. The CDR3 is 17 residues long. The CDR3 DNA follows: TGTGCCAGCAAAAGACTAGCGGGATCTTTAGGAACCTACGAGCAGTACTTC. It yields the protein CASKRLAGSLGTYEQYF.

For this clonotype: A much larger clone is a single base away; this may be a read error. No conserved phenylalanine or tryptophan ends this CDR3, so it is likely a read error. The chain is built from TRBV30 and TRBJ2-7, with 8 bases identical to TRBD1. The CDR3 is 14 residues long. Germline values: CDR1 GTSNPN, CDR2 SVGIG (reference sequence). The V segment lost 0 bases and the J segment 8 bases; nucleotides outside the gene matches: 9. CDR3 residues: CAWSVPGQGDKQYL. The CDR3, as DNA: TGTGCCTGGAGTGTACCCGGACAGGGCGACAAGCAGTACCTC.

About this clonotype itself: The junction differs from germline at one of its ends, possibly a read error. The chain has TRBV5-1 and TRBJ2-7; 7 bases match TRBD1. This CDR3 is 15 amino acids long. Germline V CDR1 and CDR2: SGHRS, YFSETQ. DNA for the CDR3: TGCGCCAGCATCTTGGCCCGGGACAGTGCATACGAGCAGTACTTC. This sequence encodes CASILARDSAYEQYF.

A remark on this clonotype: A much larger clone is a single base away; this may be a read error. This likely comes from a read error, as the CDR3 has no conserved phenylalanine or tryptophan at its end. No DNA is shown, since the ends of the CDR3 on it are uncertain; the CDR3 is the one TCRdb lists. The chain has TRBV3-2 and TRBJ1-2. TRBV3-2 represents a pseudogene. Including both end residues, the CDR3 is 10 amino acids long. Here the CDR3 reads CAGGRSGYTV.

This clonotype occurred many times. V is TRBV4-1 and J is TRBJ2-1, with TRBD1 matching 8 bases. The J segment lost 4 bases and the V segment lost 4 bases, leaving 3 bases of the junction unmatched. The CDR3 extends over 14 amino acids. Germline V gene lookup returns CDR1 MGHRA and CDR2 YSYEKL. CDR3 DNA sequence: TGCGCCAGCAGCCGAGGACAGGGTTACAATGAGCAGTTCTTC. As protein: CASSRGQGYNEQFF.

This clonotype was recorded at least ten times. The J gene is TRBJ2-2, the V gene TRBV19, with D possibly TRBD2 on 6 matching bases. The CDR3 runs 14 residues. CDR1 and CDR2 from the germline V gene are LNHDA and SQIVND (reference sequence). The V end was cut by 3 bases, the J end by 7 bases, with 12 bases between. CDR3 sequence (DNA): TGTGCCAGTAGTATTGGAGGGGCGAACGGGGAGCTGTTTTTT. Translating gives CASSIGGANGELFF.

This clonotype has ten or more counts. The gene calls are TRBV7-2 and TRBJ2-1, with D tentatively TRBD1 (5 bases). The germline gives CDR1 SGHTA, CDR2 FQGNSA. The V and J ends lost 5 bases and 11 bases respectively, with 10 bases between them. The CDR3 is 11 amino acids. Here the CDR3 DNA reads TGTGCCAGCAGCCAGTTGGGGCAGCAGTTCTTC. Its translation: CASSQLGQQFF.

In regard to this clonotype: This may come from a read error, since a much larger clone is one base off. V usage is TRBV30 and J usage is TRBJ2-5; TRBD1 matches 7 bases. The CDR3 contains 14 residues. The germline gives CDR1 GTSNPN, CDR2 SVGIG (reference sequence). Trimming cost V 7 bases and J 2 bases; bases outside gene matches: 10. CDR3 nucleotides: TGTGCCTCCCGGGTAGCAGGGGGACAAGAGACCCAGTACTTC. This encodes CASRVAGGQETQYF.